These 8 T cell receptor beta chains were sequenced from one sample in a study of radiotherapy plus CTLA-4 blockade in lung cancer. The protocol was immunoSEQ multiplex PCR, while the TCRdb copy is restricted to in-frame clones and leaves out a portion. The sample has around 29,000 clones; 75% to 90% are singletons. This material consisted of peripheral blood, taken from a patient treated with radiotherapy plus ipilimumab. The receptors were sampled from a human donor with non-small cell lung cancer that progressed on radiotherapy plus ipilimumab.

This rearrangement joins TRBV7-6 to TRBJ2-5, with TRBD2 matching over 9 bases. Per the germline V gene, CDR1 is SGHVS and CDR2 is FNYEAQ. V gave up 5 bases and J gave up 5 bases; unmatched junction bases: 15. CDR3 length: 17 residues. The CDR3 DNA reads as TGTGCCAGCAGCCCCAGCGGGACTAGCCGGGGCGGGGAGACCCAGTACTTC. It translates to CASSPSGTSRGGETQYF.

The DNA of the CDR3 is TGTGCCAGCCGGGGGTACCAAGAGACCCAGTACTTC. It encodes CASRGYQETQYF. The chain carries TRBV2 and TRBJ2-5, with a possible D match to TRBD2 (6 bases). CDR3 length equals 12 residues. V lost 8 bases, J lost 0 bases, and 7 bases lay in between. The germline gives CDR1 SNHLY, CDR2 FYNNEI.

The CDR3 DNA follows: TGTGCCAGCAGTGAATCGAGACAAACAGCTGAAGCTTTCTTT. Translation: CASSESRQTAEAFF. The chain uses TRBV25-1 and TRBJ1-1; D unresolved. Trimming shortened V by 1 base and J by 6 bases, and 12 bases separated the two germline ends. CDR1 and CDR2 (germline): MGHDK, SYGVNS. The CDR3 contains 14 residues.

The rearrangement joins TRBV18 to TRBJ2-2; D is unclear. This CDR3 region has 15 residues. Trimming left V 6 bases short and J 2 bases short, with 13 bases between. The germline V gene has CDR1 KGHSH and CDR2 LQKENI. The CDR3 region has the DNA TGTGCCAGCTCCCCCGACACCGTTAACACCGGGGAGCTGTTTTTT. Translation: CASSPDTVNTGELFF.

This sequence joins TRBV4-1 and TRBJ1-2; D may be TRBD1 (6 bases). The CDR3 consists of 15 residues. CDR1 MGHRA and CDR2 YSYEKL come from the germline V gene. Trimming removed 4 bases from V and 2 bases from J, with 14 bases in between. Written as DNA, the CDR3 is TGCGCCAGCAGCCGGGACACTCAGGGAAACTATGGCTACACCTTC. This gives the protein CASSRDTQGNYGYTF.

The CDR3 region has the DNA TGTGCCAGCAGCATTGACAGGGTCGCAGATACGCAGTATTTT. It is translated as CASSIDRVADTQYF. The chain carries TRBV5-4 and TRBJ2-3; 7 bases match TRBD1. The V and J ends lost 4 bases and 4 bases, in that order; junction bases with no gene match: 6. Germline V gene data show CDR1 as SGHNT and CDR2 as YYREEE (reference sequence). This CDR3 contains 14 residues.

CDR3 amino acids: CASSFTGGTEAFF. The CDR3 coding sequence is TGTGCCAGCAGCTTTACGGGGGGCACTGAAGCTTTCTTT. V is TRBV7-9 and J is TRBJ1-1; D perhaps matches TRBD1 (5 bases). Germline V CDR1 and CDR2: SEHNR, FQNEAQ (reference sequence). The V gene lost 3 bases and the J gene lost 4 bases, with 9 bases spanning the gap. This CDR3 has 13 amino acids.

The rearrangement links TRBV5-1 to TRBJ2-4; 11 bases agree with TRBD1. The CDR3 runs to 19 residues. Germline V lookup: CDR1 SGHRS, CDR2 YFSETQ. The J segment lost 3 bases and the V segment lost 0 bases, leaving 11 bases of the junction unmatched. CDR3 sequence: CASSLGTGGSISGKNIQYF. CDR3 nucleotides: TGCGCCAGCAGCTTGGGGACAGGGGGCTCTATTTCTGGCAAAAACATTCAGTACTTC.